Below, 3 T cell receptor gamma chains from the same sample are listed, as sequenced in a study of γδ T cells in repeated Plasmodium falciparum infection. Gammadelta T cells were flow-sorted from PBMC into Vgamma9/Vdelta2+ and Vdelta2-negative populations for bulk analysis. TCRdb reanalysed the multiplex PCR reads via CATT. The sample has approximately 25,000 gamma-chain clones; about 3% are singletons. Sequencing used gamma-delta T cells from blood. The receptors were gathered from a pool of human donors (malaria-infected and uninfected, not separated).

Only a few counts were recorded for this clone. A read error is the likely source, as a far larger clone sits one nucleotide away. This same CDR3 is encoded by further DNA sequences in the sample. V usage is TRGV9 and J usage is TRGJP. Germline values: CDR1 GITISATS, CDR2 ISYDGTV (reference sequence). The CDR3 spans 19 residues. CDR3 sequence: CALWEVRVGQELGKKIKVF. The CDR3 DNA is TGTGCCCTGTGGGAGGTGCGCGTGGGCCAAGAGTTGGGCAAAAAAATCAAGGTATTT.

This clone was detected ten times or more. The chain couples TRGV2 to TRGJ1 or TRGJ2. Germline values: CDR1 EGSNGY, CDR2 YDSYNSKV. Trimming at V came to 0 bases and at J to 3 bases, leaving 8 bases not matched to a gene. The CDR3 covers 15 residues. CDR3 DNA sequence: TGTGCCACCTGGGACGGGCCCCCCTTTTATTATAAGAAACTCTTT. It encodes CATWDGPPFYYKKLF.

This clone has at least ten counts. This chain uses TRGV3 with TRGJ1 or TRGJ2. Per germline, CDR1 VTNTFY and CDR2 YDVSTARD (reference sequence). CDR3 length: 13 amino acids. With 6 bases clipped from V and 5 bases from J, the junction kept 10 bases outside the gene matches. The CDR3 spells CATWHRQHYKKLF. DNA for the CDR3: TGTGCCACCTGGCACCGTCAACATTATAAGAAACTCTTT.